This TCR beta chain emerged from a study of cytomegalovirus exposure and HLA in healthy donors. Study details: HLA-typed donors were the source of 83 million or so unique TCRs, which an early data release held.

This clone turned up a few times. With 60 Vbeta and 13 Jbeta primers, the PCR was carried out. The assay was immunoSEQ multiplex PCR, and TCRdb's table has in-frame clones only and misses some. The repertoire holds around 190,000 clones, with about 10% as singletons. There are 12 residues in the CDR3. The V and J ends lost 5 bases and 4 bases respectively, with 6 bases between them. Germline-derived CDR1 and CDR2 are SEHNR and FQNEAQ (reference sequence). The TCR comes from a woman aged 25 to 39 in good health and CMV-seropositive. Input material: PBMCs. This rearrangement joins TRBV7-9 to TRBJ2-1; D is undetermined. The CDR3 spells CASSPEYNEQFF. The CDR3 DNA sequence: TGTGCCAGCAGCCCCGAGTACAATGAGCAGTTCTTC. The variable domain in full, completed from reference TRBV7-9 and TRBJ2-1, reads DTGVSQNPRHKITKRGQNVTFRCDPISEHNRLYWYRQTLGQGPEFLTYFQNEAQLEKSRLLSDRFSAERPKGSFSTLEIQRTEQGDSAMYLCASSPEYNEQFFGPGTRLTVL.